The present T cell receptor (beta chain) was sequenced within a study of Graves' ophthalmopathy and Graves' hyperthyroidism. Amplification targeted the TCR beta CDR3 regions, with RNA transcripts as the source material. An opening RT-PCR round employed HTBI primers and preceded a second-round multiplex PCR. TCRdb analysed the multiplex PCR reads with MiXCR anew, one entry per CDR3 protein. The sample contains 900,000 to 1,200,000 distinct CDR3 sequences, approximately 35% of which appear only once. This clonotype has a count of ten or more. V lost 4 bases, J lost 2 bases, and 17 bases lay in between. The CDR3 runs to 15 residues. Per the germline V gene, CDR1 is SQVTM and CDR2 is ANQGSEA.

The chain carries TRBV29-1 and TRBJ1-2; D possibly corresponds to TRBD1 (5 bases). The sample taken for sequencing was peripheral blood or thyroid tissue (not recorded which). The TCR comes from an adult man with Graves' hyperthyroidism. The CDR3 here is CSVVDIRAGNYGYTF. CDR3 nucleotide sequence: TGCAGCGTTGTTGATATCAGGGCCGGAAACTATGGCTACACCTTC. The full variable domain, with the rest looked up from reference TRBV29-1 and TRBJ1-2, is SAVISQKPSRDICQRGTSLTIQCQVDSQVTMMFWYRQQPGQSLTLIATANQGSEATYESGFVIDKFPISRPNLTFSTLTVSNMSPEDSSIYLCSVVDIRAGNYGYTFGSGTRLTVV.